This T cell receptor (beta chain) was profiled in a study of shared clonotypes between healthy human individuals. The CDR3 is 17 amino acids. Germline values: CDR1 MGHRA, CDR2 YSYEKL. V gave up 4 bases and J gave up 0 bases, with 18 bases separating them. Some clones are missing from TCRdb's copy, which holds only in-frame ones; the method was immunoSEQ multiplex PCR. The sample holds under 2,500,000 clones; nearly 97% are singletons and the top ten take over 0.1%. This TCR came from a man younger than 35 in good health. The chain employs TRBV4-1 and TRBJ1-1, with a weak D call TRBD1 (5 bases). The sequenced sample consisted of naive CD4+ T cells sorted from blood. Noted subset: CD45RA+ positively selected. The CDR3 DNA reads as TGCGCCAGCAGCCTCTCACCCTCACAGGTCTTGAACACTGAAGCTTTCTTT. It codes for CASSLSPSQVLNTEAFF.